This paragraph reports one T cell receptor (beta chain). The sample is drawn from a study of blood T cell repertoires in COVID-19. The CDR3 extends over 17 amino acids. The V gene end was trimmed by 0 bases and the J gene end by 4 bases; junction bases not matched to a gene: 8. Germline V lookup: CDR1 SGHNT, CDR2 YYREEE (reference sequence). Clones were read by immunoSEQ multiplex PCR, and TCRdb kept only the in-frame ones, dropping some. Among roughly 21,000 clones listed, 83% were seen once. The sequencing sample was made of peripheral blood. The TCR comes from a human donor in a cohort sampled during active COVID-19. The chain has TRBV5-4 and TRBJ2-1; 9 bases match TRBD2. CDR3 amino acids: CASSLGGGGAQYNEQFF. CDR3 nucleotides: TGTGCCAGCAGCTTGGGTGGCGGGGGGGCTCAGTACAATGAGCAGTTCTTC. Supplemented by reference TRBV5-4 and TRBJ2-1, the full variable domain reads ETGVTQSPTHLIKTRGQQVTLRCSSQSGHNTVSWYQQALGQGPQFIFQYYREEENGRGNFPPRFSGLQFPNYSSELNVNALELDDSALYLCASSLGGGGAQYNEQFFGPGTRLTVL.